Only a few counts were recorded for the clone carrying this TCR beta chain. TCRdb keeps only in-frame clones here, not all; method: immunoSEQ multiplex PCR. Captured here are 20,000 to 25,000 clones, none seen once; the top ten comprise roughly 6.6%. The germline V gene encodes CDR1 GTSNPN and CDR2 SVGIG (reference sequence). This CDR3 contains 18 residues. The data originate from a study of T cells after posttransplantation cyclophosphamide. This sequence was found in a woman in her fifties or sixties in good health, CMV-negative, and a related stem cell transplant donor. V gene TRBV30 combines with J gene TRBJ2-5, with TRBD2 matching over 8 bases. The J call may be mistaken, given a closer DNA end match to TRBJ2-7. The sample comprised PBMCs. The CDR3 spells CAWSEDTPSGRWIGEQYF. In DNA, the CDR3 is TGTGCCTGGAGTGAAGACACCCCGAGCGGGAGATGGATCGGCGAGCAGTACTTC.